Following are 25 T cell receptor beta chains from one sample sequenced in a study of OX40 agonist ivuxolimab in advanced cancers. Assay used: immunoSEQ multiplex PCR; TCRdb lists only in-frame clones, some missing. The table lists approximately 47,000 clones, 80% to 95% of them singletons. Sequences were derived from CD4+ or CD8+ T cells sorted from blood, sampled in a trial of the OX40 agonist ivuxolimab. The receptors originated from an adult with an advanced solid tumor such as melanoma, head and neck, liver or kidney cancer.

The chain employs TRBV11-2 and TRBJ1-1; TRBD1 might be the D (6 bases). V dropped 1 base and J dropped 10 bases, with 25 bases sitting between them. The CDR3 consists of 17 residues. CDR1 is SGHAT and CDR2 is FQNNGV in the germline V gene. The CDR3 sequence: CASSLALLNVQGLGAFF. CDR3 nucleotide sequence: TGTGCCAGCAGCTTAGCCCTCCTGAACGTACAGGGTCTCGGAGCTTTCTTT.

CDR3 nucleotides: TGTGCCAGCAGTGAAACAGGGGGCGCGTCCACCGGGGAGCTGTTTTTT. Its protein product is CASSETGGASTGELFF. V usage is TRBV9 and J usage is TRBJ2-2; 9 bases align to TRBD1. Looked up from germline, CDR1 is SGDLS and CDR2 is YYNGEE. This CDR3 has 16 amino acids. V shed 5 bases, J shed 4 bases, and the junction held 9 bases outside the gene matches. The whole variable domain, remainder taken from reference TRBV9 and TRBJ2-2, is DSGVTQTPKHLITATGQRVTLRCSPRSGDLSVYWYQQSLDQGLQFLIQYYNGEERAKGNILERFSAQQFPDLHSELNLSSLELGDSALYFCASSETGGASTGELFFGEGSRLTVL.

The rearrangement links TRBV5-1 to TRBJ2-3; unclear D gene. CDR3 length equals 12 residues. The ends were cut back, 6 bases at V and 2 bases at J, with 7 bases in the middle. Germline V CDR1 and CDR2: SGHRS, YFSETQ. For the CDR3, the DNA is TGCGCCAGCACCCATAACACAGATACGCAGTATTTT. As protein: CASTHNTDTQYF.

With respect to this clone: The junction departs from germline at one end; a sequencing error may be responsible. The gene calls are TRBV27 and TRBJ2-1; tentative D call: TRBD1 (6 bases). This CDR3 region has 16 residues. In germline, CDR1 is MNHEY, CDR2 SMNVEV (reference sequence). CDR3 loop: CASSLSRGTSYNEQFF. CDR3 coding DNA: TGTGCCAGCAGCTTATCGAGGGGGACCTCCTACAATGAGCAGTTCTTC.

This clone was seen only once. This sequence joins TRBV5-1 and TRBJ2-7; D not resolved. CDR1 is SGHRS and CDR2 is YFSETQ in the germline V gene. Trimming cost V 2 bases and J 1 base, with 7 bases left between them. The CDR3 consists of 13 residues. The chain's CDR3 is CASSFEASYEQYF. CDR3 bases: TGCGCCAGCAGCTTTGAAGCTTCCTACGAGCAGTACTTC.

The rearrangement uses TRBV25-1 and TRBJ1-3, with TRBD1 as a possible D gene (5 bases). This CDR3 spans 14 amino acids. The V end was cut by 6 bases, the J end by 4 bases, with 13 bases between. Germline V gene lookup returns CDR1 MGHDK and CDR2 SYGVNS. The chain's CDR3 is CASRAGGDGNTIYF. CDR3 nucleotide sequence: TGTGCCAGCAGGGCCGGGGGGGACGGAAACACCATATATTTT.

The rearrangement links TRBV7-9 to TRBJ2-5; D is perhaps TRBD1 or TRBD2 (6 bases each). With 1 base removed from V and 2 bases from J, the gap between germline ends came to 8 bases. From germline, CDR1 is SEHNR and CDR2 FQNEAQ (reference sequence). This CDR3 region has 14 residues. CDR3 sequence (DNA): TGTGCCAGCAGCTTAGGGGGGGCTCAAGAGACCCAGTACTTC. Translated: CASSLGGAQETQYF.

The V and J genes are TRBV5-5 and TRBJ2-1; 14 bases match TRBD2. The CDR3 runs to 15 residues. The V and J ends lost 4 bases and 7 bases, in that order; junction bases with no gene match: 4. The V gene's germline CDR1 is SGHKS and CDR2 YYEKEE (reference sequence). The CDR3 sequence: CASSMGLAGENEQFF. CDR3 bases: TGTGCCAGCAGCATGGGACTAGCGGGGGAAAATGAGCAGTTCTTC.

This chain joins TRBV6-5 and TRBJ2-1; the D gene is possibly TRBD2 (6 bases). In germline, CDR1 is MNHEY, CDR2 SVGAGI. V was trimmed by 4 bases and J by 5 bases, leaving 12 bases between them. CDR3 size: 14 residues. The CDR3 DNA sequence: TGTGCCAGCAGTTCAAGGGACTTTCACAATGAGCAGTTCTTC. Translation gives CASSSRDFHNEQFF.

The chain uses TRBV19 and TRBJ2-7, with 7 bases that match TRBD2. The length of the CDR3 is 13 residues. The J segment lost 6 bases and the V segment lost 5 bases, leaving 7 bases of the junction unmatched. Per germline, CDR1 LNHDA and CDR2 SQIVND (reference sequence). For the CDR3, the DNA is TGTGCCAGTAGTTCCGGACTAGAAGTCGAGCAGTACTTC. Translation gives CASSSGLEVEQYF. Looking up the rest from reference TRBV19 and TRBJ2-7 gives the full variable domain: DGGITQSPKYLFRKEGQNVTLSCEQNLNHDAMYWYRQDPGQGLRLIYYSQIVNDFQKGDIAEGYSVSREKKESFPLTVTSAQKNPTAFYLCASSSGLEVEQYFGPGTRLTVT.

This clone appeared a single time. V gene TRBV10-1 combines with J gene TRBJ2-1; D is unclear. The CDR3 is made up of 13 amino acids. CDR1 and CDR2 (germline): WNHNN, SYGVQD (reference sequence). Trimming stripped 4 bases from V and 6 bases from J, with 10 bases between. CDR3: CASSVGVGNEQFF. The CDR3 DNA reads as TGCGCCAGCAGTGTTGGGGTGGGCAATGAGCAGTTCTTC.

This chain uses TRBV6-5 with TRBJ2-7; D remains ambiguous. The V end was cut by 4 bases, the J end by 2 bases, with 12 bases between. Germline CDR1 MNHEY, CDR2 SVGAGI. This CDR3 has 14 amino acids. CDR3 loop: CASSSRQKAYEQYV. CDR3 DNA: TGTGCCAGCAGTTCCCGACAAAAAGCCTACGAGCAGTACGTC.

The chain couples TRBV27 to TRBJ2-1, with D maybe TRBD1 (5 bases). Trimming cost V 3 bases and J 10 bases, with 10 bases left between them. Germline V gene lookup returns CDR1 MNHEY and CDR2 SMNVEV (reference sequence). The CDR3 loop spans 12 amino acids. The CDR3 coding sequence is TGTGCCAGCAGTTTTCAGGGTACCGAGCAGTTCTTC. Protein product: CASSFQGTEQFF.

This sequence joins TRBV5-1 and TRBJ1-2, with a possible D match to TRBD1 (5 bases). Germline CDR1 reads SGHRS; CDR2 reads YFSETQ. V shed 4 bases and J shed 8 bases, with 15 bases lying between them. CDR3 length: 13 residues. CDR3 loop: CASSTQGADGYTF. The CDR3 bases are TGCGCCAGCAGCACCCAGGGCGCGGACGGCTACACCTTC.

The CDR3 reads CASSTQYF. The CDR3 coding sequence is TGTGCCAGCAGTACGCAGTATTTT. The V call is TRBV27, the J call TRBJ2-3; D is ambiguous. CDR3 size: 8 residues. The V gene lost 5 bases and the J gene lost 9 bases, with 0 bases spanning the gap. Germline CDR1 reads MNHEY; CDR2 reads SMNVEV (reference sequence).

This clone was recorded once. CDR3 in amino acids: CSVEDGKNTEAFF. The CDR3 bases are TGCAGCGTTGAAGACGGGAAGAACACTGAAGCTTTCTTT. The rearrangement joins TRBV29-1 to TRBJ1-1; D call uncertain. Trimming pared 0 bases from V and 1 base from J, leaving 6 bases between. Germline V gene data show CDR1 as SQVTM and CDR2 as ANQGSEA. CDR3 length equals 13 residues. Combining the CDR3 with reference TRBV29-1 and TRBJ1-1 gives the whole variable domain SAVISQKPSRDICQRGTSLTIQCQVDSQVTMMFWYRQQPGQSLTLIATANQGSEATYESGFVIDKFPISRPNLTFSTLTVSNMSPEDSSIYLCSVEDGKNTEAFFGQGTRLTVV.

The J gene is TRBJ1-2, the V gene TRBV4-1; 7 nucleotides line up with TRBD1. V gave up 5 bases and J gave up 2 bases; unmatched junction bases: 8. The CDR3 runs 15 residues. Germline V lookup: CDR1 MGHRA, CDR2 YSYEKL. In DNA form, the CDR3 reads TGCGCCAGCAGCTACCGGGACAGCGGGAACTATGGCTACACCTTC. Amino acids: CASSYRDSGNYGYTF.

The rearrangement links TRBV4-1 to TRBJ2-5, with 9 bases lining up with TRBD1. CDR3 length: 15 residues. V was pared by 3 bases and J by 5 bases, with 7 bases of the junction left unmatched. Germline V CDR1 and CDR2: MGHRA, YSYEKL. The CDR3, as DNA: TGCGCCAGCAGCCACCCGGACAGGGGATCCGAGACCCAGTACTTC. Protein: CASSHPDRGSETQYF.

This chain uses TRBV28 with TRBJ1-5, with D uncertain. The CDR3 is 15 residues long. V was cut by 1 base and J by 0 bases, with 7 bases left in between. Germline-derived CDR1 and CDR2 are MDHEN and SYDVKM. CDR3 DNA: TGTGCCAGCAGTTTATTCGGCAATAGCAATCAGCCCCAGCATTTT. Translation gives CASSLFGNSNQPQHF.

The CDR3 protein is CASGSPDAQETQYF. Written as DNA, the CDR3 is TGTGCTAGTGGTTCACCGGACGCACAAGAGACCCAGTACTTC. V usage is TRBV12-5 and J usage is TRBJ2-5; D not resolved. Trimming took 4 bases from V and 2 from J, leaving 11 bases between them. This CDR3 region has 14 residues. CDR1 is LGHNT and CDR2 is FRNRAP in the germline V gene.

The chain joins TRBV7-6 to TRBJ1-5, with TRBD1 matching 7 bases. J gave up 7 bases and V 5 bases, and 14 bases lay outside the gene matches. The CDR3 length is 16 residues. Germline assignment: CDR1 SGHVS and CDR2 FNYEAQ. CDR3 sequence: CASSMTGLGTWQPQHF. The CDR3 coding sequence is TGTGCCAGCAGCATGACAGGGTTGGGGACTTGGCAGCCCCAGCATTTT.

The chain couples TRBV19 to TRBJ2-7; D may be TRBD2 (5 bases). Deletions cut 4 bases from V and 1 base from J, with 11 bases between. Germline assignment: CDR1 LNHDA and CDR2 SQIVND (reference sequence). The CDR3 is 14 residues long. CDR3 DNA sequence: TGTGCCAGTAGTACCGGGGTTACGTCCTACGAGCAGTACTTC. Translated, it gives CASSTGVTSYEQYF.

The genes are TRBV30 and TRBJ1-1; D gene ambiguous. Per germline, CDR1 GTSNPN and CDR2 SVGIG (reference sequence). The length of the CDR3 is 13 residues. Trimming took 4 bases from V and 4 from J, leaving 13 bases between them. The CDR3 DNA follows: TGTGCCTGGAATGGTGGGGTTGTCACTGAAGCTTTCTTT. Translated, it gives CAWNGGVVTEAFF. The full variable domain, with the rest looked up from reference TRBV30 and TRBJ1-1, is SQTIHQWPATLVQPVGSPLSLECTVEGTSNPNLYWYRQAAGRGLQLLFYSVGIGQISSEVPQNLSASRPQDRQFILSSKKLLLSDSGFYLCAWNGGVVTEAFFGQGTRLTVV.

This chain joins TRBV7-6 and TRBJ1-2; 7 bases fit TRBD1. Unmatched junction bases numbered 1, after V lost 3 bases and J lost 3 bases. The CDR3 contains 13 residues. The germline V gene has CDR1 SGHVS and CDR2 FNYEAQ. The CDR3 DNA follows: TGTGCCAGCAGCTTTCAGGGGGACTATGGCTACACCTTC. Translation gives CASSFQGDYGYTF.

The J gene is TRBJ1-3, the V gene TRBV10-3; 9 positions agree with TRBD1. Per the germline V gene, CDR1 is ENHRY and CDR2 is SYGVKD. With 6 bases clipped from V and 0 bases from J, the junction kept 6 bases outside the gene matches. The CDR3 totals 16 residues. This CDR3 is CAIRGQGSNSGNTIYF. The CDR3 DNA reads TGTGCCATCAGGGGACAGGGATCTAACTCTGGAAACACCATATATTTT.